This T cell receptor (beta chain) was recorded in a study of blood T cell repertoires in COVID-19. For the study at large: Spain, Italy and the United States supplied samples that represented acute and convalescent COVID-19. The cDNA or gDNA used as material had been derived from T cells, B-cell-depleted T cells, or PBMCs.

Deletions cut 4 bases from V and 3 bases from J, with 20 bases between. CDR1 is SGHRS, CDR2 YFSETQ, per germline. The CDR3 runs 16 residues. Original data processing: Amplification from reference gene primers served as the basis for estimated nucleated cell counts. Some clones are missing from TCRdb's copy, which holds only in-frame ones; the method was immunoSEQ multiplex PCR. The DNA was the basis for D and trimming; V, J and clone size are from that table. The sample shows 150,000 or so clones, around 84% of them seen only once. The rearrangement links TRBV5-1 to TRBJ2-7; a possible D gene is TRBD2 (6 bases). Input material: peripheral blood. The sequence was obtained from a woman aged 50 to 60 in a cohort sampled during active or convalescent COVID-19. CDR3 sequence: CASSLLPGEEDYEQYF. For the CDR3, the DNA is TGCGCCAGCAGCCTGCTCCCGGGGGAAGAAGACTACGAGCAGTACTTC.